The 3 T cell receptor beta chains presented below share a single source sample, sequenced in a study of monozygotic twins with inflammatory bowel disease. TCRdb re-called the 5' RACE reads, yielding one record per CDR3 amino acid sequence without DNA. The sample spans about 380,000 distinct CDR3 sequences; the ten largest clones claim 2.5% to 3%. The sample comprised blood. The receptors here all came from a human donor with ulcerative colitis or Crohn's disease, or a healthy co-twin of an affected twin (not recorded which).

This rearrangement joins TRBV2 to TRBJ1-1. The CDR3 covers 14 residues. Looked up from germline, CDR1 is SNHLY and CDR2 is FYNNEI. CDR3 region: CASSGASKLTEAFF.

This rearrangement joins TRBV7-2 to TRBJ2-3. The germline V gene has CDR1 SGHTA and CDR2 FQGNSA. This CDR3 has 13 amino acids. CDR3 region: CASSSMTRRVVYF.

This rearrangement joins TRBV21-1 to TRBJ1-5. TRBV21-1 is recorded as a pseudogene. CDR3 length: 16 residues. The CDR3 reads CASSISPPGSNQPQHF.